The rows below give T cell receptor beta chains drawn from one sample of a study of human T cells and chemical hapten exposure. TCRdb reprocessed the RACE reads via MiXCR and lists one record per CDR3 protein. The sample includes about 69,000 distinct CDR3 sequences, about 9.4% of them seen just once. The specimen was whole blood, collected in connection with sensitization to the hapten diphenylcyclopropenone (DPC). The receptors derive from a woman aged 50 to 60 with alopecia areata. Some clones in this sample may be carry-over from other donors' samples. The CDR3 runs from the conserved cysteine through the conserved F or W. D genes are given only for firm matches. Only some rows state a clone size, as once, few, many or a class for expanded clones.

TRBJ2-3,many,NA,TRBV19,TGTGCCAGTAGTATAGATCGGACAGATACGCAGTATTTT,CASSIDRTDTQYF
TRBJ1-2,many,NA,TRBV7-9,TGTGCCAGCAGCTTATCCCGAGGCTACACCTTC,CASSLSRGYTF
TRBJ1-2,many,NA,TRBV10-2,TGCGCCAGCAGTGAAGTCAGTATAGACTATGGCTACACCTTC,CASSEVSIDYGYTF
TRBJ2-2,many,NA,TRBV3-1,TGTGCCAGCAGCCAAGACTGGGGCACCGGGGAGCTGTTTTTT,CASSQDWGTGELFF
TRBJ1-1,NA,TRBD1,TRBV12-3/TRBV12-4,TGTGCCAGCGGTTTACCGGGACAGGAGAACACTGAAGCTTTCTTT,CASGLPGQENTEAFF
TRBJ2-2,many,NA,TRBV4-2,TGTGCCAGCAGCCAAGAGTGGGTAGATTCTGCGAACACCGGGGAGCTGTTTTTT,CASSQEWVDSANTGELFF
TRBJ2-2,many,NA,TRBV4-2,TGTGCCAGCAGACAACAGGCGGACAGAGTGGAACACCGGGAGCTGTTTTTT,CASRQQADRVEHRELFF
TRBJ2-7,few,TRBD1,TRBV5-5,TGTGCCAGCAGGTTCCTCTTGCCGGGACAGGGACCCTACGAGCAGTACTTC,CASRFLLPGQGPYEQYF
TRBJ1-1,few,TRBD1,TRBV7-8,TGTGCCAGCAGCATATGGGACAGGGGGAACACTGAAGCTTTCTTT,CASSIWDRGNTEAFF
TRBJ1-1,many,NA,TRBV7-9,TGTGCCAGCAGCTTAGAACAGGAGCATGAAGCTTTCTTT,CASSLEQEHEAFF
TRBJ2-3,many,TRBD1,TRBV20-1,TGCAGTGCTAGAGATCGACAGGGAGTATCCGATACGCAGTATTTT,CSARDRQGVSDTQYF
TRBJ1-6,many,TRBD1,TRBV3-1,TGTGCCAGCAGCCAACCGGGACAGGGAACTTCACCCCTCCACTTT,CASSQPGQGTSPLHF
TRBJ2-1,NA,NA,TRBV7-2,TGTGCCAGCAGGCGAGGTGGTTCCTACAATGAGCAGTTCTTC,CASRRGGSYNEQFF
TRBJ2-1,many,NA,TRBV30,TGTGCCTGGAGGACGCACTACAATGAGCAGTTCTTC,CAWRTHYNEQFF
TRBJ2-3,NA,NA,TRBV12-3/TRBV12-4,TGTGCCAGCAGTCTCAACGCCCGGGCTTTCACAGATACGCAGTATTTT,CASSLNARAFTDTQYF
TRBJ2-3,many,NA,TRBV9,TGTGCCAGCAGCGCACTAGCCCCTAGCACAGATACGCAGTATTTT,CASSALAPSTDTQYF
TRBJ1-1,NA,TRBD1,TRBV5-4,TGTGCCAGCAGCCAGAAGGGACAGCAGAACACTGAAGCTTTCTTT,CASSQKGQQNTEAFF
TRBJ2-1,few,TRBD2,TRBV6-4,TGTGCCAGCAGCCCACTAGCGGGAGGATACAATGAGCAGTTCTTC,CASSPLAGGYNEQFF
TRBJ2-1,many,NA,TRBV6-6,TGTGCCAGCAGTTTCGGACGGGACGGCGTTCATGGTGAGCAGTTCTTC,CASSFGRDGVHGEQFF
TRBJ2-4,few,TRBD1,TRBV19,TGTGCCAGTAGTATCGGGACAGGACGGCCAAACATTCAGTACTTC,CASSIGTGRPNIQYF
TRBJ1-3,few,NA,TRBV29-1,TGCAGCGTTGGGTGGTCGGGAAACACCATATATTTT,CSVGWSGNTIYF
TRBJ1-1,many,NA,TRBV11-2,TGTGCCAGCAGCTTCAGGGGGAACACTGAAGCTTTCTTT,CASSFRGNTEAFF